Each of the 20 T cell receptor beta chains below was sequenced from the same sample in a study of blood T cell repertoires in COVID-19. Libraries were prepared by immunoSEQ multiplex PCR; TCRdb keeps only in-frame clonotypes and omits some of them. Here the sample spans about 250,000 clones, 70% to 90% being singletons. Sequenced: PBMCs or T cells enriched from blood (not recorded which). All receptors derive from a woman aged 30 to 39 who had recovered from COVID-19.

CDR3 sequence reads: CASSFSGFYGYTF. As DNA, the CDR3 is TGTGCCAGCAGTTTTTCCGGGTTTTATGGCTACACCTTC. The chain couples TRBV12-3 or TRBV12-4 to TRBJ1-2; D uncertain. The V end lost 3 bases, the J end lost 5 bases, and 10 bases lay between the germline ends. The CDR3 totals 13 residues.

The count of this clone is one. The chain couples TRBV5-1 to TRBJ1-3, with D possibly being TRBD1 (6 bases). This CDR3 is built from 15 residues. Per the germline V gene, CDR1 is SGHRS and CDR2 is YFSETQ. V was cut by 0 bases and J by 3 bases, with 10 bases left in between. CDR3 sequence (DNA): TGCGCCAGCAGCTTGGACGGACAGATTGGAAACACCATATATTTT. Residues: CASSLDGQIGNTIYF.

A remark on this clone: The junction does not match germline at one end; this may be a read error. This sample also contains other DNA sequences that code for the same CDR3. The V gene is TRBV28, the J gene TRBJ1-5; D is unresolved. The CDR3 is 11 residues long. Germline assignment: CDR1 MDHEN and CDR2 SYDVKM. As DNA, the CDR3 is TGCGCCAGCAGTTCTCCTCAGCCCCAGCATTTT. Its translation is CASSSPQPQHF.

The chain recombines TRBV6-4 with TRBJ2-1; 10 bases align to TRBD2. The CDR3 contains 16 residues. The ends lost 4 bases at V and 3 bases at J; junction bases unmatched: 6. Per germline, CDR1 MRHNA and CDR2 SNTAGT. The CDR3 reads CASSAQASGGYNEQFF. The CDR3 bases are TGTGCCAGCAGTGCCCAGGCTAGCGGGGGCTACAATGAGCAGTTCTTC.

V is TRBV11-3 and J is TRBJ1-1, with no clear D. The CDR3 has 13 residues. Germline V lookup: CDR1 SGHNT, CDR2 YENEEA. The ends were cut back, 5 bases at V and 5 bases at J, with 12 bases in the middle. The CDR3 DNA reads TGTGCCAGCAGCGGCCCAAAGCGGACTGAAGCTTTCTTT. Translation gives CASSGPKRTEAFF.

The rearrangement uses TRBV18 and TRBJ1-1; D perhaps matches TRBD1 (6 bases). This CDR3 has 17 residues. Germline V CDR1 and CDR2: KGHSH, LQKENI. Deletions cut 5 bases from V and 4 bases from J, with 23 bases between. CDR3 in DNA: TGTGCCAGCTCAGGAATAAGGGACACGCTCGGGTCCACTGAAGCTTTCTTT. Translated, it gives CASSGIRDTLGSTEAFF.

The chain employs TRBV28 and TRBJ1-2; D not certain. The CDR3 loop spans 12 amino acids. V was shortened by 3 bases and J by 8 bases, with 10 bases between the two germline ends. CDR1 and CDR2 (germline): MDHEN, SYDVKM. DNA of the CDR3: TGTGCCAGCAGTTTCATCGAGAGGGGCTACACCTTC. Its protein product is CASSFIERGYTF.

The chain uses TRBV12-3 or TRBV12-4 and TRBJ2-7; no reliable D call. The V and J ends lost 2 bases and 3 bases respectively, with 5 bases between them. This CDR3 has 12 residues. In nucleotides, the CDR3 is TGTGCCAGCAGTTTAACATACTACGAGCAGTACTTC. Translation gives CASSLTYYEQYF.

The V and J genes are TRBV10-3 and TRBJ2-7; 7 bases line up with TRBD1. V gave up 4 bases and J gave up 0 bases; unmatched junction bases: 3. CDR3 length equals 14 residues. Germline CDR1 ENHRY, CDR2 SYGVKD. The CDR3 sequence: CAISGGQDSYEQYF. The CDR3 coding sequence is TGTGCCATCAGTGGTGGACAGGACTCCTACGAGCAGTACTTC.

The chain has TRBV9 and TRBJ1-1; 7 bases match TRBD1. There are 13 residues in the CDR3. With V trimmed by 1 base and J by 5 bases, 2 bases remained unmatched. Per the germline V gene, CDR1 is SGDLS and CDR2 is YYNGEE. The chain's CDR3 is CASSVQQGTEAFF. The CDR3 DNA reads TGTGCCAGCAGCGTACAACAGGGGACTGAAGCTTTCTTT.

The chain employs TRBV6-4 and TRBJ1-1; D is uncertain. Looked up from germline, CDR1 is MRHNA and CDR2 is SNTAGT. Deletions cut 2 bases from V and 4 bases from J, with 8 bases between. This CDR3 spans 13 amino acids. CDR3 nucleotides: TGTGCCAGCAGTGACAAGGAGAGCACTGAAGCTTTCTTT. Its protein is CASSDKESTEAFF.

The chain uses TRBV5-6 and TRBJ2-7; the D gene is possibly TRBD1 (5 bases). Trimming left V 0 bases short and J 5 bases short, with 6 bases between. This CDR3 contains 12 residues. From germline, CDR1 is SGHDT and CDR2 YYEEEE. CDR3 nucleotides: TGTGCCAGCAGCTTGGGACAGAACGAGCAGTACTTC. This encodes CASSLGQNEQYF.

The V call is TRBV15, the J call TRBJ2-7; 7 nucleotides line up with TRBD2. Germline CDR1 and CDR2: LNHNV and YYDKDF (reference sequence). The CDR3 consists of 16 residues. The J segment lost 4 bases and the V segment lost 1 base, leaving 10 bases of the junction unmatched. CDR3 sequence (DNA): TGTGCCACCAGCAGAGCTCCGGGAGGTGGAGAGTACGAGCAGTACTTC. It codes for CATSRAPGGGEYEQYF. The variable domain in full, with the rest retrieved from reference TRBV15 and TRBJ2-7, is DAMVIQNPRYQVTQFGKPVTLSCSQTLNHNVMYWYQQKSSQAPKLLFHYYDKDFNNEADTPDNFQSRRPNTSFCFLDIRSPGLGDTAMYLCATSRAPGGGEYEQYFGPGTRLTVT.

This clone was detected only a few times. The chain is built from TRBV19 and TRBJ1-1; D unresolved. Germline values: CDR1 LNHDA, CDR2 SQIVND (reference sequence). The CDR3 extends over 13 amino acids. The V and J ends lost 3 bases and 5 bases respectively, with 10 bases between them. In DNA, the CDR3 is TGTGCCAGTAGTATTTCGTCAGCGACTGAAGCTTTCTTT. Residues: CASSISSATEAFF. Combining the CDR3 with reference TRBV19 and TRBJ1-1 gives the whole variable domain DGGITQSPKYLFRKEGQNVTLSCEQNLNHDAMYWYRQDPGQGLRLIYYSQIVNDFQKGDIAEGYSVSREKKESFPLTVTSAQKNPTAFYLCASSISSATEAFFGQGTRLTVV.

The chain has TRBV28 and TRBJ2-1, with a possible D match to TRBD1 (6 bases). Trimming cost V 0 bases and J 4 bases, with 7 bases left between them. Germline loops: CDR1 MDHEN, CDR2 SYDVKM. The CDR3 covers 14 residues. CDR3 loop: CASSLWDSYNEQFF. DNA of the CDR3: TGTGCCAGCAGTTTATGGGACAGTTACAATGAGCAGTTCTTC.

The V gene is TRBV6-4, the J gene TRBJ2-1; TRBD2 might be the D (6 bases). The V end was cut by 11 bases, the J end by 7 bases, with 15 bases between. Per germline, CDR1 MRHNA and CDR2 SNTAGT. The CDR3 totals 12 residues. The CDR3 loop reads CAVTSFYNEQFF. DNA for the CDR3: TGTGCCGTAACTAGCTTCTATAATGAGCAGTTCTTC.

Only a few counts were recorded for this clone. The V gene is TRBV3-1 (or the pseudogene TRBV3-2), the J gene TRBJ1-1; TRBD1 matches 9 bases. CDR3 size: 13 residues. Trimming took 4 bases from V and 7 from J; bases not matched to a gene: 4. Germline V gene lookup returns CDR1 LGHDT and CDR2 YNNKEL (reference sequence). Here the CDR3 DNA reads TGTGCCAGCAGCCGTAGACAGGGGGATGAAGCTTTCTTT. It encodes CASSRRQGDEAFF.

The J gene is TRBJ1-5, the V gene TRBV27, with D perhaps matching TRBD1 (6 bases). The CDR3 is made up of 14 amino acids. CDR1 MNHEY and CDR2 SMNVEV come from the germline V gene (reference sequence). Trimming pared 6 bases from V and 1 base from J, leaving 10 bases between. The CDR3 DNA is TGTGCCAGCAGACAGGGTTTAAGCAATCAGCCCCAGCATTTT. Its translation: CASRQGLSNQPQHF.

The CDR3 nucleotides are TGCAGTGCTAGTTCGACTAGCCTAGATACGCAGTATTTT. Residues: CSASSTSLDTQYF. The V and J genes are TRBV20-1 and TRBJ2-3, with 7 nucleotides matching TRBD2. This CDR3 has 13 amino acids. The V and J ends lost 3 bases and 5 bases, in that order; junction bases with no gene match: 5. Germline loops: CDR1 DFQATT, CDR2 SNEGSKA (reference sequence).

V and J are TRBV28 and TRBJ2-7; D is possibly TRBD1 (5 bases). The CDR3 extends over 20 amino acids. The ends were cut back, 2 bases at V and 1 base at J, with 27 bases in the middle. CDR1 and CDR2 from the germline V gene are MDHEN and SYDVKM. In DNA form, the CDR3 reads TGTGCCAGCAGTTTAGCCCCACAGGTTTTCTCGCCTAAGTATTCCTACGAGCAGTACTTC. This gives the protein CASSLAPQVFSPKYSYEQYF.